The 9 T cell receptor beta chains below all came from one sample that was sequenced in a study of OX40 agonist ivuxolimab in advanced cancers. This table comes from immunoSEQ multiplex PCR, and its TCRdb copy is limited to in-frame clones, with some not included. The sample contains tens of thousands of clones, roughly four fifths of which appear only once. Material: CD4+ or CD8+ T cells sorted from blood, obtained in a trial of the OX40 agonist ivuxolimab. These receptors were obtained from an adult with an advanced solid tumor such as melanoma, head and neck, liver or kidney cancer.

The chain combines TRBV2 with TRBJ1-1; the D is unclear. The germline V and J ends were trimmed by 5 bases and 3 bases, with 13 bases remaining between them. Germline lookup yields CDR1 SNHLY and CDR2 FYNNEI. This CDR3 spans 14 amino acids. The CDR3 DNA follows: TGTGCCAGCAGTCGTATCCCAGGTTACACTGAAGCTTTCTTT. Amino acids: CASSRIPGYTEAFF.

The chain combines TRBV5-1 with TRBJ2-3, with 12 bases aligning to TRBD2. Germline V gives CDR1 SGHRS, CDR2 YFSETQ. CDR3 length equals 19 residues. V trimming: 0 bases; J trimming: 9 bases; junction bases outside the gene matches: 17. Here the CDR3 reads CASSLARASGRETRETQYF. CDR3 coding DNA: TGCGCCAGCAGCTTGGCCAGGGCTAGCGGGAGGGAAACACGAGAGACGCAGTATTTT.

The V and J genes are TRBV28 and TRBJ2-1; 8 positions match TRBD1. This CDR3 spans 14 amino acids. The V gene's germline CDR1 is MDHEN and CDR2 SYDVKM. Trimming at V came to 3 bases and at J to 9 bases, leaving 7 bases not matched to a gene. Here the CDR3 reads CASSFADRVGEQFF. CDR3 DNA sequence: TGTGCCAGCAGTTTCGCGGACAGGGTAGGTGAGCAGTTCTTC. The complete variable domain, with remaining parts taken from reference TRBV28 and TRBJ2-1, reads DVKVTQSSRYLVKRTGEKVFLECVQDMDHENMFWYRQDPGLGLRLIYFSYDVKMKEKGDIPEGYSVSREKKERFSLILESASTNQTSMYLCASSFADRVGEQFFGPGTRLTVL.

This sequence joins TRBV7-8 and TRBJ2-1; the D gene is possibly TRBD1 (5 bases). The CDR3 is 16 amino acids. The V end was cut by 6 bases, the J end by 0 bases, with 15 bases between. Germline V CDR1 and CDR2: SGHVS, FQNEAQ. CDR3 in amino acids: CASRPGRQGSYNEQFF. CDR3 in DNA: TGTGCCAGCAGACCGGGCAGGCAGGGCTCCTACAATGAGCAGTTCTTC.

This chain joins TRBV30 and TRBJ2-5; tentatively, D is TRBD2 (5 bases). CDR1 and CDR2 from the germline V gene are GTSNPN and SVGIG (reference sequence). CDR3 length equals 14 residues. Trimming removed 0 bases from V and 5 bases from J, with 13 bases in between. The CDR3 spells CAWSVRARGETQYF. CDR3 bases: TGTGCCTGGAGTGTCCGGGCTAGAGGGGAGACCCAGTACTTC.

The chain uses TRBV9 and TRBJ2-5, with 11 bases lining up with TRBD2. This CDR3 comprises 20 residues. V trimming: 4 bases; J trimming: 0 bases; junction bases outside the gene matches: 17. The germline V gene has CDR1 SGDLS and CDR2 YYNGEE. CDR3 protein: CASSPEGTSGYSTYQETQYF. CDR3 sequence (DNA): TGTGCCAGCAGCCCCGAGGGGACTAGCGGATATTCCACGTACCAAGAGACCCAGTACTTC. The whole variable domain, filled in from reference TRBV9 and TRBJ2-5, reads DSGVTQTPKHLITATGQRVTLRCSPRSGDLSVYWYQQSLDQGLQFLIQYYNGEERAKGNILERFSAQQFPDLHSELNLSSLELGDSALYFCASSPEGTSGYSTYQETQYFGPGTRLLVL.

J is TRBJ1-2 and V is TRBV28; the match to TRBD1 covers 7 bases. Germline V gene data show CDR1 as MDHEN and CDR2 as SYDVKM. J gave up 3 bases and V 5 bases, and 15 bases lay outside the gene matches. CDR3 length equals 17 residues. This chain's CDR3 is CASSNFRGQNPHYGYTF. CDR3 nucleotide sequence: TGTGCCAGCAGTAATTTCCGGGGACAGAACCCACACTATGGCTACACCTTC.

The V call is TRBV28, the J call TRBJ1-6; 10 nucleotides align to TRBD1. V shed 2 bases, J shed 10 bases, and the junction held 8 bases outside the gene matches. The length of the CDR3 is 16 residues. CDR1 and CDR2 from the germline V gene are MDHEN and SYDVKM. CDR3 residues: CASSLSLGTGESPLHF. CDR3 DNA sequence: TGTGCCAGCAGTTTAAGTTTGGGGACAGGGGAATCACCCCTCCACTTT. Full variable domain (remainder filled in from reference TRBV28 and TRBJ1-6): DVKVTQSSRYLVKRTGEKVFLECVQDMDHENMFWYRQDPGLGLRLIYFSYDVKMKEKGDIPEGYSVSREKKERFSLILESASTNQTSMYLCASSLSLGTGESPLHFGNGTRLTVT.

The chain is built from TRBV9 and TRBJ2-6; tentatively, D is TRBD2 (5 bases). The CDR3 covers 17 residues. The V end lost 0 bases, the J end lost 4 bases, and 14 bases lay between the germline ends. Germline V lookup: CDR1 SGDLS, CDR2 YYNGEE. In DNA form, the CDR3 reads TGTGCCAGCAGCGTAGCCGGGGTCGTGTCCGGGGCCAACGTCCTGACTTTC. Translated: CASSVAGVVSGANVLTF.